This entry lists 10 T cell receptor beta chains sequenced from one sample in a study of cytomegalovirus exposure and HLA in healthy donors. Amplification used 60 Vbeta primers and 13 Jbeta primers. Clones were read by immunoSEQ multiplex PCR, and TCRdb kept only the in-frame ones, dropping some. The sample contains around 100,000 clones, 65% to 75% of which appear only once. The sequencing sample was made of PBMCs. These receptors originate from a young woman in good health and CMV-seropositive.

V usage is TRBV6-6 and J usage is TRBJ2-1, with a weak D call TRBD2 (6 bases). Germline CDR1 and CDR2: MNHNY and SVGAGI (reference sequence). The length of the CDR3 is 15 residues. Trimming took 5 bases from V and 2 from J, leaving 13 bases between them. The CDR3 DNA is TGTGCCAGCAGTCGGGACTTCCCAACCTACAATGAGCAGTTCTTC. It yields the protein CASSRDFPTYNEQFF.

The rearrangement uses TRBV11-2 and TRBJ2-4; D is ambiguous. Trimming removed 4 bases from V and 0 bases from J, with 10 bases in between. The CDR3 totals 15 residues. Germline V gene lookup returns CDR1 SGHAT and CDR2 FQNNGV. CDR3 loop: CASSSTEEAKNIQYF. In DNA form, the CDR3 reads TGTGCCAGCAGCTCCACTGAAGAAGCCAAAAACATTCAGTACTTC.

The CDR3 reads CASSLNVRANEQYF. The CDR3 coding sequence is TGTGCCAGCAGTTTAAACGTCAGGGCTAACGAGCAGTACTTC. The chain employs TRBV27 and TRBJ2-7; tentatively, D is TRBD1 (5 bases). Trimming pared 2 bases from V and 5 bases from J, leaving 13 bases between. This CDR3 spans 14 amino acids. Germline V CDR1 and CDR2: MNHEY, SMNVEV (reference sequence).

The gene calls are TRBV27 and TRBJ2-1, with TRBD2 matching 9 bases. Losses at the gene ends were 6 bases for V and 2 bases for J; bases not matched to a gene: 8. Germline V gives CDR1 MNHEY, CDR2 SMNVEV (reference sequence). This CDR3 region has 16 residues. For the CDR3, the DNA is TGTGCCAGCAGATCCTTGGCGGGAGGGCCCTACAATGAGCAGTTCTTC. It yields the protein CASRSLAGGPYNEQFF.

This chain connects TRBV28 to TRBJ1-1; D is ambiguous. The germline V gene has CDR1 MDHEN and CDR2 SYDVKM. V shed 5 bases and J shed 2 bases, with 12 bases lying between them. CDR3 length: 14 residues. This CDR3 is CASSTRRVNTEAFF. CDR3 DNA sequence: TGTGCCAGCAGTACTCGTCGGGTTAACACTGAAGCTTTCTTT.

The V call is TRBV7-8, the J call TRBJ2-1; 7 bases map to TRBD2. The CDR3 contains 15 residues. CDR1 SGHVS and CDR2 FQNEAQ come from the germline V gene. The V segment lost 3 bases and the J segment 2 bases; nucleotides outside the gene matches: 4. The CDR3 loop is CASSLFLAAYNEQFF. The CDR3 nucleotides are TGTGCCAGCAGCTTGTTTCTAGCGGCCTACAATGAGCAGTTCTTC.

The J gene is TRBJ2-7, the V gene TRBV2; the match to TRBD2 covers 7 bases. Unmatched junction bases numbered 8, after V lost 4 bases and J lost 5 bases. From germline, CDR1 is SNHLY and CDR2 FYNNEI. CDR3 length: 14 amino acids. The CDR3 DNA is TGTGCCAGCAGTGTGGGGAGGGGATCCCACGAGCAGTACTTC. This gives the protein CASSVGRGSHEQYF.

This clone was recorded a few times. The chain joins TRBV6-6 to TRBJ2-5, with TRBD2 as a possible D gene (5 bases). The germline V gene has CDR1 MNHNY and CDR2 SVGAGI (reference sequence). The CDR3 has 15 amino acids. V was pared by 6 bases and J by 5 bases, with 19 bases between. CDR3 region: CASRGASQVRETQYF. CDR3 DNA: TGTGCCAGCAGGGGAGCTAGTCAGGTTAGGGAGACCCAGTACTTC.

The V gene is TRBV30, the J gene TRBJ2-5; tentatively, D is TRBD1 (6 bases). From germline, CDR1 is GTSNPN and CDR2 SVGIG (reference sequence). V was shortened by 0 bases and J by 4 bases, with 9 bases between the two germline ends. This CDR3 contains 13 residues. This CDR3 is CAWSVQGGETQYF. CDR3 DNA sequence: TGTGCCTGGAGTGTACAAGGGGGAGAGACCCAGTACTTC.

The chain links TRBV28 to TRBJ2-7; possible D gene TRBD2, 5 bases. Between the trimmed V and J ends, which lost 6 bases and 6 bases, there was a span of 18 bases. The CDR3 has 14 residues. The V gene's germline CDR1 is MDHEN and CDR2 SYDVKM. Written as DNA, the CDR3 is TGTGCCAGCAGCCTATTACTAGGTCCTGGCGAGCAGTACTTC. As protein: CASSLLLGPGEQYF.